Shown below are 14 T cell receptor beta chains from a single sample sequenced in a study of blood T cell repertoires in COVID-19. Data came from immunoSEQ multiplex PCR; TCRdb stores just in-frame clones and leaves some out. This sample yields 60,000 to 85,000 clones, of which 90% to 95% are seen a single time; less than 9% belongs to the top ten. Sequenced material: peripheral blood. These receptors all come from a man in his forties or fifties with COVID-19, enrolled during active disease.

The chain links TRBV6-1 to TRBJ1-2, with 8 nucleotides matching TRBD1. The V and J ends lost 3 bases and 7 bases, in that order; junction bases with no gene match: 7. This CDR3 has 14 residues. Germline CDR1 is MNHNS and CDR2 is SASEGT. The CDR3 DNA sequence: TGTGCCAGCAGTGAGCTACAGGGGGTGTCTGGCTACACCTTC. This sequence encodes CASSELQGVSGYTF.

The gene calls are TRBV28 and TRBJ1-1, with D possibly being TRBD1 (5 bases). There are 12 residues in the CDR3. V lost 3 bases, J lost 7 bases, and 9 bases lay in between. Germline loops: CDR1 MDHEN, CDR2 SYDVKM. The chain's CDR3 is CASSLQGLEAFF. DNA of the CDR3: TGTGCCAGCAGTTTGCAGGGCCTTGAAGCTTTCTTT.

The rearrangement uses TRBV3-1 (or the pseudogene TRBV3-2) and TRBJ1-1; D ambiguous. The CDR3 is 12 amino acids. Germline V gene sequence: CDR1 LGHDT, CDR2 YNNKEL (reference sequence). Trimming removed 4 bases from V and 11 bases from J, with 14 bases in between. CDR3 sequence (DNA): TGTGCCAGCAGCCCACTCCATCAGAGGGCTTTCTTT. This codes for CASSPLHQRAFF.

This chain joins TRBV10-3 and TRBJ1-3; no clear D gene. Per germline, CDR1 ENHRY and CDR2 SYGVKD. The CDR3 is 14 residues long. Deletions cut 11 bases from V and 4 bases from J, with 18 bases between. As DNA, the CDR3 is TGTGCCTCGAATGAGGGCTACGACGGAAACACCATATATTTT. Encoded protein: CASNEGYDGNTIYF.

This clone came up a few times. J is TRBJ2-7 and V is TRBV3-1 (or the pseudogene TRBV3-2); D is perhaps TRBD2 (5 bases). Germline loops: CDR1 LGHDT, CDR2 YNNKEL (reference sequence). CDR3 length equals 13 residues. Trimming cost V 1 base and J 7 bases, with 11 bases left between them. The CDR3 reads CASSQGESREQYF. The CDR3 DNA reads as TGTGCCAGCAGCCAAGGGGAGTCCAGGGAGCAGTACTTC.

The chain recombines TRBV2 with TRBJ2-1; 8 nucleotides align to TRBD1. In germline, CDR1 is SNHLY, CDR2 FYNNEI. This CDR3 has 15 residues. V trimming: 2 bases; J trimming: 6 bases; junction bases outside the gene matches: 6. The CDR3 here is CASSEYGQGLNEQFF. DNA for the CDR3: TGTGCCAGCAGTGAATACGGACAGGGCCTCAATGAGCAGTTCTTC.

This chain connects TRBV19 to TRBJ2-5; D unresolved. This CDR3 contains 14 residues. V lost 9 bases to trimming and J lost 1 base, with 15 bases between them. The germline V gene has CDR1 LNHDA and CDR2 SQIVND (reference sequence). CDR3 amino acids: CASTNPPGQETQYF. CDR3 in DNA: TGTGCCAGCACCAACCCTCCAGGCCAAGAGACCCAGTACTTC.

The gene calls are TRBV10-3 and TRBJ1-2, with D possibly matching TRBD1 (5 bases). V dropped 8 bases and J dropped 3 bases, with 10 bases sitting between them. Germline CDR1 and CDR2: ENHRY and SYGVKD. The CDR3 length is 12 residues. The CDR3 sequence is CAIGPGDYGYTF. The CDR3 region has the DNA TGTGCCATCGGACCGGGGGACTATGGCTACACCTTC.

This chain uses TRBV10-2 with TRBJ1-1; D possibly corresponds to TRBD1 (5 bases). This CDR3 region has 14 residues. V lost 4 bases, J lost 11 bases, and 20 bases lay in between. The germline V gene encodes CDR1 WSHSY and CDR2 SAAADI. CDR3 protein: CASSAAGTGGSAFF. DNA for the CDR3: TGCGCCAGCAGTGCCGCAGGGACGGGCGGGAGTGCTTTCTTT.

CDR3 protein: CASSSGGATDTQYF. The DNA for the CDR3 is TGCGCCAGCAGTAGCGGGGGGGCGACAGATACGCAGTATTTT. The chain joins TRBV5-1 to TRBJ2-3; 11 positions agree with TRBD2. Germline CDR1 is SGHRS and CDR2 is YFSETQ. J was trimmed by 3 bases and V by 5 bases; bases with no gene match: 2. The CDR3 runs to 14 residues.

The chain couples TRBV4-2 to TRBJ2-7; 11 bases are a match to TRBD2. The CDR3 has 15 amino acids. The V gene's germline CDR1 is LGHNA and CDR2 YNFKEQ. Trimming took 4 bases from V and 6 from J; bases not matched to a gene: 8. CDR3 coding DNA: TGTGCCAGCAGCCCCAGGACTAGCGGGTTCTCCGAGCAGTACTTC. Translated: CASSPRTSGFSEQYF.

CDR3 DNA sequence: TGCGCCAGCAGCTTGCGGGGGGGTAATAATGAAAAACTGTTTTTT. Its protein is CASSLRGGNNEKLFF. The chain combines TRBV5-1 with TRBJ1-4; tentative D call: TRBD1 (5 bases). Trimming took 1 base from V and 4 from J, leaving 11 bases between them. Germline lookup yields CDR1 SGHRS and CDR2 YFSETQ. The CDR3 totals 15 residues.

The chain employs TRBV7-9 and TRBJ1-1; 8 nucleotides agree with TRBD1. With 4 bases clipped from V and 4 bases from J, the junction kept 5 bases outside the gene matches. The CDR3 sequence is 14 residues long. CDR1 is SEHNR and CDR2 is FQNEAQ in the germline V gene (reference sequence). CDR3 protein: CASSSTGTGTEAFF. The CDR3 coding sequence is TGTGCCAGCAGCTCCACCGGGACAGGCACTGAAGCTTTCTTT.

This chain links TRBV30 with TRBJ1-5; maybe TRBD1 (6 bases). The V and J ends lost 2 bases and 2 bases respectively, with 16 bases between them. Germline V gene data show CDR1 as GTSNPN and CDR2 as SVGIG (reference sequence). The CDR3 extends over 16 amino acids. DNA for the CDR3: TGTGCCTGGAGTCAAACGGTCAGGGGAGGCAATCAGCCCCAGCATTTT. Translating it yields CAWSQTVRGGNQPQHF.